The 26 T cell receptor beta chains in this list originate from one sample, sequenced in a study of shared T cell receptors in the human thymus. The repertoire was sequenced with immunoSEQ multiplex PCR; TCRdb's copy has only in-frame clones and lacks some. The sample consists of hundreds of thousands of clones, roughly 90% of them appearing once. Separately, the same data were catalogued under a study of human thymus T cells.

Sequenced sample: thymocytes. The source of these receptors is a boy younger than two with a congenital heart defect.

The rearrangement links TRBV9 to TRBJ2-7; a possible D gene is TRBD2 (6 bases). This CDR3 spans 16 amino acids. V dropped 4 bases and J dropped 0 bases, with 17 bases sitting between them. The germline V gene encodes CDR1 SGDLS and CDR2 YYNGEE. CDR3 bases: TGTGCCAGCAGCCCGACGGGGCTAGCGAACTCCTACGAGCAGTACTTC. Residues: CASSPTGLANSYEQYF.

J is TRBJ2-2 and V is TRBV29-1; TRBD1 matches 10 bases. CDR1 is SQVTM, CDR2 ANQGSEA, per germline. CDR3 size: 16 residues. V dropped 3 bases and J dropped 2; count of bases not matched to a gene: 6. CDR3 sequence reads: CSVEGTGAPNTGELFF. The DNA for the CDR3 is TGCAGCGTTGAGGGGACAGGGGCCCCTAACACCGGGGAGCTGTTTTTT.

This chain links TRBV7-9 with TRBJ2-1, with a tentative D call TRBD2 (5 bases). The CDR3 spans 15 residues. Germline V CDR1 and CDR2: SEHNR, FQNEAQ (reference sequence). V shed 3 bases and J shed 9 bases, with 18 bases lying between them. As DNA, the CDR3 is TGTGCCAGCAGCTTTCGCCGGGAAAGTGCCTCTGAGCAGTTCTTC. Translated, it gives CASSFRRESASEQFF. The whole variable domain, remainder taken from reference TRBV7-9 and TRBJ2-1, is DTGVSQNPRHKITKRGQNVTFRCDPISEHNRLYWYRQTLGQGPEFLTYFQNEAQLEKSRLLSDRFSAERPKGSFSTLEIQRTEQGDSAMYLCASSFRRESASEQFFGPGTRLTVL.

CDR3 sequence: CASSLLRDRNTEAFF. DNA of the CDR3: TGTGCCAGCAGTTTATTGCGGGACAGAAACACTGAAGCTTTCTTT. The chain joins TRBV28 to TRBJ1-1, with 7 bases fitting TRBD1. Germline loops: CDR1 MDHEN, CDR2 SYDVKM. This CDR3 is 15 amino acids long. V trimming: 1 base; J trimming: 2 bases; junction bases outside the gene matches: 4.

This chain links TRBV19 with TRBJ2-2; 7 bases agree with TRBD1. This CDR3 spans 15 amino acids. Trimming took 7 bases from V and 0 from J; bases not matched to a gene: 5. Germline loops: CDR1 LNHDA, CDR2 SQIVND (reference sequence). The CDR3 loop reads CASTPGTANTGELFF. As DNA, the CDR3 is TGTGCCAGTACCCCCGGGACAGCGAACACCGGGGAGCTGTTTTTT.

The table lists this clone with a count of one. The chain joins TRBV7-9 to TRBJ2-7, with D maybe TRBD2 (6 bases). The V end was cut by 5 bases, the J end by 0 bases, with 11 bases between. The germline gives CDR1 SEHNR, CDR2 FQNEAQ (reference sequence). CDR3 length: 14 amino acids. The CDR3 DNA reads TGTGCCAGCAGCCCGGGGGAAAGCTCCTACGAGCAGTACTTC. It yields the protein CASSPGESSYEQYF.

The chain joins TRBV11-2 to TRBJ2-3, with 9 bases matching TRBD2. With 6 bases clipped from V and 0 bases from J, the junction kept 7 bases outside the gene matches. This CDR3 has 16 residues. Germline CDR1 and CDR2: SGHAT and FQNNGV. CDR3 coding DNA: TGTGCCAGCAGGGAACTAGCGGGCGCTAGCACAGATACGCAGTATTTT. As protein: CASRELAGASTDTQYF.

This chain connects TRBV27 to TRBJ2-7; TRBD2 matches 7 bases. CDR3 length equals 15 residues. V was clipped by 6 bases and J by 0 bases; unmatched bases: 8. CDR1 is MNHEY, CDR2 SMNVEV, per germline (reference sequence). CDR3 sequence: CASSQLAGHSYEQYF. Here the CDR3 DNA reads TGTGCCAGCAGCCAGTTAGCGGGCCACTCCTACGAGCAGTACTTC.

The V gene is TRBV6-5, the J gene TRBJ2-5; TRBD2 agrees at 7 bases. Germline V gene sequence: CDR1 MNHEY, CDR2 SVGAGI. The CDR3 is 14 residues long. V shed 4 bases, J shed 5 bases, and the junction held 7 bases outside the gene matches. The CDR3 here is CASSFEGGVETQYF. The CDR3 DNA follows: TGTGCCAGCAGTTTCGAGGGAGGGGTGGAGACCCAGTACTTC.

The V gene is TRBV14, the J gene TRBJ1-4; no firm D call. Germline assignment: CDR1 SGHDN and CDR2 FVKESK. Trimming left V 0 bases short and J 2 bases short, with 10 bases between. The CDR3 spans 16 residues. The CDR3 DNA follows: TGTGCCAGCAGCCAAGACCCTGGCGGGACTAATGAAAAACTGTTTTTT. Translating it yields CASSQDPGGTNEKLFF.

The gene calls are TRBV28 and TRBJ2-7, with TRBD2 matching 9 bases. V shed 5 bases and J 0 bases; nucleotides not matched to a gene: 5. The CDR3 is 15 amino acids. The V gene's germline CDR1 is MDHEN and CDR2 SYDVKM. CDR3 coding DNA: TGTGCCAGCAGTCCCCTTAGCGGGAGCTCCTACGAGCAGTACTTC. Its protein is CASSPLSGSSYEQYF.

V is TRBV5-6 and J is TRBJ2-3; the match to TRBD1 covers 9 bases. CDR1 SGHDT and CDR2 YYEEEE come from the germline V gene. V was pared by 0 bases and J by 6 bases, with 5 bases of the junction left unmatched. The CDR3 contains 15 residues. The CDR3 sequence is CASSLGGTGSDTQYF. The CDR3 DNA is TGTGCCAGCAGCTTGGGGGGGACAGGGTCGGATACGCAGTATTTT.

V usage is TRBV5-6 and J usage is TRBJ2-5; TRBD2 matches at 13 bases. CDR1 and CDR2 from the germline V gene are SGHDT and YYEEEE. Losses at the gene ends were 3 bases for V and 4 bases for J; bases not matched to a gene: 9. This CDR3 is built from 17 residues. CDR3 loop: CASSWGTSGNLRETQYF. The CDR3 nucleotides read TGTGCCAGCAGCTGGGGGACTAGCGGGAACCTCCGAGAGACCCAGTACTTC.

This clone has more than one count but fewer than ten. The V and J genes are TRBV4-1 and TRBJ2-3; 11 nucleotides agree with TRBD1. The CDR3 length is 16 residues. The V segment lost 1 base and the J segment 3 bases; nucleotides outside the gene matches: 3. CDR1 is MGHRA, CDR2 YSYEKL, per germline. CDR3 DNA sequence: TGCGCCAGCAGCCAAGTAGGGACAGGGGGGACAGATACGCAGTATTTT. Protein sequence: CASSQVGTGGTDTQYF.

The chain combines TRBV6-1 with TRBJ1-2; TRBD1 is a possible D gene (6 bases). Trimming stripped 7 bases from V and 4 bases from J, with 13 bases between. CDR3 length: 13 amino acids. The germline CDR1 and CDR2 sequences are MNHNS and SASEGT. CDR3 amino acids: CASTGTGFYGYTF. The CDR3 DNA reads TGTGCCAGCACGGGAACAGGGTTCTATGGCTACACCTTC.

The CDR3 nucleotides read TGCGCCAGCAGCCAGGGACTAGCGCAGCAAGAGACCCAGTACTTC. This codes for CASSQGLAQQETQYF. The chain employs TRBV5-1 and TRBJ2-5; 10 nucleotides match TRBD2. This CDR3 has 15 residues. Germline CDR1 and CDR2: SGHRS and YFSETQ. Germline trimming cut 4 bases from V and 2 bases from J; bases unmatched to any gene: 5.

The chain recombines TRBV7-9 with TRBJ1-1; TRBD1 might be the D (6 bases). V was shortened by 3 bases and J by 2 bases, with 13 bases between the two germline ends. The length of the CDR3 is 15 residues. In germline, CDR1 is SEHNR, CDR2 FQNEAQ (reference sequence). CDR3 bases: TGTGCCAGCAGCTTCGCCGGGACACCCAACACTGAAGCTTTCTTT. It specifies CASSFAGTPNTEAFF.

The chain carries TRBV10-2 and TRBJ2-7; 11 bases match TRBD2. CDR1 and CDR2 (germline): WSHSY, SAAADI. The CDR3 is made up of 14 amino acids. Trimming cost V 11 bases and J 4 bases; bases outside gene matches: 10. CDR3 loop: CAVRGTSGSYEQYF. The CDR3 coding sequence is TGCGCCGTTAGAGGAACTAGCGGGAGTTACGAGCAGTACTTC.

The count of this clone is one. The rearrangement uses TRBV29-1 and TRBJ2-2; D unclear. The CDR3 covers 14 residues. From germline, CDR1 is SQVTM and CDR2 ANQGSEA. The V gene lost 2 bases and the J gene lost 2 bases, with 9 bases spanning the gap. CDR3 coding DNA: TGCAGCGTTGAACCCAGCGTAAACACCGGGGAGCTGTTTTTT. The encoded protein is CSVEPSVNTGELFF.

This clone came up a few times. CDR3 DNA sequence: TGTGCCAGCAGCGGCGGGGGCTACGAGCAGTACTTC. Its translation is CASSGGGYEQYF. The chain uses TRBV5-6 and TRBJ2-7, with TRBD2 matching 7 bases. The CDR3 is 12 amino acids. Germline V gene data show CDR1 as SGHDT and CDR2 as YYEEEE. Germline trimming cut 4 bases from V and 3 bases from J; bases unmatched to any gene: 1. The full variable domain, with the rest looked up from reference TRBV5-6 and TRBJ2-7, is DAGVTQSPTHLIKTRGQQVTLRCSPKSGHDTVSWYQQALGQGPQFIFQYYEEEERQRGNFPDRFSGHQFPNYSSELNVNALLLGDSALYLCASSGGGYEQYFGPGTRLTVT.

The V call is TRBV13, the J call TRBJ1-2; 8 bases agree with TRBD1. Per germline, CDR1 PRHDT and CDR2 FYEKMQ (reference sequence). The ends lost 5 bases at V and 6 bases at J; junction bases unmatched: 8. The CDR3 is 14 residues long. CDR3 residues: CASSPRTGLDGYTF. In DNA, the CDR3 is TGTGCCAGCAGCCCCAGGACAGGGCTGGATGGCTACACCTTC.

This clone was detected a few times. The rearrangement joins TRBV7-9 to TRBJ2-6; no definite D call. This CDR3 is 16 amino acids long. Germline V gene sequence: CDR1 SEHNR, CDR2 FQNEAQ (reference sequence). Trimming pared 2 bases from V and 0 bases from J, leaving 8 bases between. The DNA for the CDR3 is TGTGCCAGCAGCTTAAGCCGTCACTCTGGGGCCAACGTCCTGACTTTC. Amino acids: CASSLSRHSGANVLTF.

The CDR3 DNA is TGTGCCAGCTTTGACAACTCCTACGAGCAGTACTTC. It encodes CASFDNSYEQYF. The chain uses TRBV5-5 and TRBJ2-7; D not resolved. The CDR3 is 12 residues long. Trimming left V 7 bases short and J 0 bases short, with 8 bases between. Germline assignment: CDR1 SGHKS and CDR2 YYEKEE (reference sequence). Drawing the rest from reference TRBV5-5 and TRBJ2-7, the complete variable domain is DAGVTQSPTHLIKTRGQQVTLRCSPISGHKSVSWYQQVLGQGPQFIFQYYEKEERGRGNFPDRFSARQFPNYSSELNVNALLLGDSALYLCASFDNSYEQYFGPGTRLTVT.

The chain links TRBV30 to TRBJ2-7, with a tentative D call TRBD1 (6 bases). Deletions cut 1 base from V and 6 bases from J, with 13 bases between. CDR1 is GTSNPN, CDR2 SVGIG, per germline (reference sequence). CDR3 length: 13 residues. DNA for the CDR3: TGTGCCTGGAGTGGCAGGGGTTGGGTCGAGCAGTACTTC. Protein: CAWSGRGWVEQYF.

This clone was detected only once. The CDR3 DNA is TGTGCCAGCAGTAAAGGGCTAGCGGGCACAGATACGCAGTATTTT. Translating gives CASSKGLAGTDTQYF. The chain uses TRBV27 and TRBJ2-3, with 7 bases matching TRBD2. CDR3 length equals 15 residues. Germline V gives CDR1 MNHEY, CDR2 SMNVEV (reference sequence). Unmatched junction bases numbered 6, after V lost 5 bases and J lost 1 base.

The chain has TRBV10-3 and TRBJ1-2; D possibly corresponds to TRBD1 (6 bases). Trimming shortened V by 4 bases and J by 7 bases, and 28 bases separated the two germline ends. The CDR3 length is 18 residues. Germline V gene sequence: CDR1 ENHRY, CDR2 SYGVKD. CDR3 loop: CAISVQPGQQRLISGYTF. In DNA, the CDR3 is TGTGCCATCAGTGTACAACCCGGACAGCAGCGTTTGATTAGTGGCTACACCTTC.